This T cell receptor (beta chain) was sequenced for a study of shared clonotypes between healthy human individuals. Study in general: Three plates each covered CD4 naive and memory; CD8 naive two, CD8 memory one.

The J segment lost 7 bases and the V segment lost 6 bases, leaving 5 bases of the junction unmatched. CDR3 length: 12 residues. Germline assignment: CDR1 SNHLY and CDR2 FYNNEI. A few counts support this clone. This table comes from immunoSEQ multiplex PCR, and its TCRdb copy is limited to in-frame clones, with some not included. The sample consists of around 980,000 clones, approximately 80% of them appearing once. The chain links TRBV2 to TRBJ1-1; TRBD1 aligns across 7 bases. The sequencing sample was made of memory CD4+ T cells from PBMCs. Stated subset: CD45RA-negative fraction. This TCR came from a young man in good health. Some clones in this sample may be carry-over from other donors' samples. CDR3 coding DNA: TGTGCCAGCAGCGTCACAGGGGTTGAAGCTTTCTTT. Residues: CASSVTGVEAFF.